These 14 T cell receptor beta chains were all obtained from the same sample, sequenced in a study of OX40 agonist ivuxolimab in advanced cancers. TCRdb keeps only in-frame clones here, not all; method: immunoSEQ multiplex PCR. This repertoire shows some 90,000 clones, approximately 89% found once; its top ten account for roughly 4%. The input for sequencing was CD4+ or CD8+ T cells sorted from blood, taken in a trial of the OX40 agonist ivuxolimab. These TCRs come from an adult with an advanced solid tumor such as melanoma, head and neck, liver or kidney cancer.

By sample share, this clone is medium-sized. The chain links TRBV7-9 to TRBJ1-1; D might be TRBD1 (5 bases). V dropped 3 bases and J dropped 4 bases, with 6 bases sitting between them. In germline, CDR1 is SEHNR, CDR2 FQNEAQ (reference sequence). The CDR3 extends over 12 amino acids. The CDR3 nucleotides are TGTGCCAGCAGCTTCCAGGGCACTGAAGCTTTCTTT. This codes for CASSFQGTEAFF.

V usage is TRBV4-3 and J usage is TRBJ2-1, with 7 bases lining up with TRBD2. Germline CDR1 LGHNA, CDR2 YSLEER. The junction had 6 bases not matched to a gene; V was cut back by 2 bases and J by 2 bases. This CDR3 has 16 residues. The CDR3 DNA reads TGCGCCAGCAGCCAATCTAGCGGCCGGACCTACAATGAGCAGTTCTTC. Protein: CASSQSSGRTYNEQFF.

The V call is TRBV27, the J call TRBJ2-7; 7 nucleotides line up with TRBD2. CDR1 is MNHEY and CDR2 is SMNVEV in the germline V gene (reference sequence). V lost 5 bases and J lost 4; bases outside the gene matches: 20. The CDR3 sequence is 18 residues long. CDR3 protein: CASSPRGASGTNLYEQYF. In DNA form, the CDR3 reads TGTGCCAGCAGTCCGAGGGGTGCGAGCGGGACGAATTTATACGAGCAGTACTTC.

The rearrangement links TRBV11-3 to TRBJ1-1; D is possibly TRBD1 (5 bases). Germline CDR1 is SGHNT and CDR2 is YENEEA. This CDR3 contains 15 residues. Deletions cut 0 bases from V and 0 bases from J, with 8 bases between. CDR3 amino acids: CASSLDPGMNTEAFF. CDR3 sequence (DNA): TGTGCCAGCAGCTTAGATCCAGGGATGAACACTGAAGCTTTCTTT.

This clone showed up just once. CDR3 nucleotides: TGTGCCAGCAGCAGGCCGGGACGCTCCTACGAGCAGTACTTC. It is translated as CASSRPGRSYEQYF. The genes are TRBV5-4 and TRBJ2-7; D is possibly TRBD1 or TRBD2 (5 bases each). Germline assignment: CDR1 SGHNT and CDR2 YYREEE (reference sequence). The CDR3 is 14 amino acids. The ends were cut back, 4 bases at V and 0 bases at J, with 11 bases in the middle.

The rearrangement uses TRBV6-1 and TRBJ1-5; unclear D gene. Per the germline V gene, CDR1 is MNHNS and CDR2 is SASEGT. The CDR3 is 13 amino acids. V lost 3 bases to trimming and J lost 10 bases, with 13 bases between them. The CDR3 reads CASSDDSSLPQHF. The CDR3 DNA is TGTGCCAGCAGTGACGACTCCTCGTTACCCCAGCATTTT.

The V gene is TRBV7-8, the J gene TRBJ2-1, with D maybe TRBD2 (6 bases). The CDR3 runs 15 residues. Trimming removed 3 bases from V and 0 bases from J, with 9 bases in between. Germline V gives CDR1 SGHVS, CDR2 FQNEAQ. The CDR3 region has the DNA TGTGCCAGCAGCTTGTCCGGGAGCTCCTACAATGAGCAGTTCTTC. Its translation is CASSLSGSSYNEQFF.

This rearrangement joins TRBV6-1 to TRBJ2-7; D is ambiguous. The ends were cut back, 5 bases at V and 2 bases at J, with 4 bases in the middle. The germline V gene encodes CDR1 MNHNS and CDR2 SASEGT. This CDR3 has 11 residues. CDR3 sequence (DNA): TGTGCCAGCAGTTATACCTACGAGCAGTACTTC. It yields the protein CASSYTYEQYF.

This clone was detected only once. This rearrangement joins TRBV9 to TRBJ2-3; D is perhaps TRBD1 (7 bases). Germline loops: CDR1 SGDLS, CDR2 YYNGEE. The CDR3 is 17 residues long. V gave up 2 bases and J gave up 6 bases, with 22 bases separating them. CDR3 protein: CASSVSPRGDSVDTQYF. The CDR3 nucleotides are TGTGCCAGCAGCGTTAGCCCCAGGGGGGATAGTGTGGATACGCAGTATTTT.

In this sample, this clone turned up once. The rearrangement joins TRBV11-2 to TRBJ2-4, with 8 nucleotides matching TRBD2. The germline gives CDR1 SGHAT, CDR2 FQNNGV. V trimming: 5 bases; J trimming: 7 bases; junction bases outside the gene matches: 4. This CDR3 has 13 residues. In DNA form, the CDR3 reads TGTGCCAGCAGCCTCAGCGGGAGTAACATTCAGTACTTC. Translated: CASSLSGSNIQYF. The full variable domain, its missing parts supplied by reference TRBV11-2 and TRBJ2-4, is EAGVAQSPRYKIIEKRQSVAFWCNPISGHATLYWYQQILGQGPKLLIQFQNNGVVDDSQLPKDRFSAERLKGVDSTLKIQPAKLEDSAVYLCASSLSGSNIQYFGAGTRLSVL.

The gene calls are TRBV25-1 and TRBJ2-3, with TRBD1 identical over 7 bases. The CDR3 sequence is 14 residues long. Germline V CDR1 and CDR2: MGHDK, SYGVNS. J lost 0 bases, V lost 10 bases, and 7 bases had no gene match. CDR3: CATQGDISTDTQYF. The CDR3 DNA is TGTGCCACCCAGGGGGACATTAGCACAGATACGCAGTATTTT.

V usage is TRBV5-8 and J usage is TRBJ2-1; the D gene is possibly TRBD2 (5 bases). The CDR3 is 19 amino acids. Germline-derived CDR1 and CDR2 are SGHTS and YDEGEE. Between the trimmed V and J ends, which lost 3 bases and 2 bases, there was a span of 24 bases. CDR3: CASSSGGLRSRSTYNEQFF. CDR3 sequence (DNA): TGTGCCAGCAGCTCAGGCGGGCTCCGTTCAAGGAGCACCTACAATGAGCAGTTCTTC.

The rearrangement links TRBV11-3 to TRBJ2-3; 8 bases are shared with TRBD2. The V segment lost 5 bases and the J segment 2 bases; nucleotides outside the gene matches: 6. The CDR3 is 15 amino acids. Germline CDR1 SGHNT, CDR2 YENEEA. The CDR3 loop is CASSPTSGYTDTQYF. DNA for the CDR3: TGTGCCAGCAGCCCTACTAGCGGCTACACAGATACGCAGTATTTT.

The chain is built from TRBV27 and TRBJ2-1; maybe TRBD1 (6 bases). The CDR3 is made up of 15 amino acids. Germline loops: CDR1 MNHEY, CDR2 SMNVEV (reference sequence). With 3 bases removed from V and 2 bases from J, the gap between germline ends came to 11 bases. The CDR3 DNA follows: TGTGCCAGCAGTTTGTTGGGGGCCCCCTACAATGAGCAGTTCTTC. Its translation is CASSLLGAPYNEQFF.